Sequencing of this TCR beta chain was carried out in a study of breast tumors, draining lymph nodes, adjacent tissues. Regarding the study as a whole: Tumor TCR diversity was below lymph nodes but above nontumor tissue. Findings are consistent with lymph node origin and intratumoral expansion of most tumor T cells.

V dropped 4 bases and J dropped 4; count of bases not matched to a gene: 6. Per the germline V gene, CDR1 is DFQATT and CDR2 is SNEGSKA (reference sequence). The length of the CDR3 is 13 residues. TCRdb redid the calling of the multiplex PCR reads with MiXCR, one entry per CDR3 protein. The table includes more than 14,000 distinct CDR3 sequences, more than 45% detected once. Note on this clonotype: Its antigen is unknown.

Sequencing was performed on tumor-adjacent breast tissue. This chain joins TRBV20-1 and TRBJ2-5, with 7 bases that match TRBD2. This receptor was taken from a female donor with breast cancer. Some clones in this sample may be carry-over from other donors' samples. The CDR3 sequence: CSAMWGGGETQYF. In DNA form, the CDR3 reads TGCAGTGCTATGTGGGGGGGGGGAGAGACCCAGTACTTC.